This T cell receptor (beta chain) was profiled in a study of blood T cell repertoires in COVID-19. The wider study: Whether acute or convalescent, the COVID-19 samples came from the United States, Italy and Spain. Nucleic acid was either cDNA or gDNA, and it came from T cells, B-cell-depleted T cells, or PBMCs.

There are 16 residues in the CDR3. CDR1 SGDLS and CDR2 YYNGEE come from the germline V gene. Trimming cost V 4 bases and J 4 bases; bases outside gene matches: 6. In the original workflow: Amplified reference gene primers provided the basis for estimating nucleated cell counts. Generated by immunoSEQ multiplex PCR, the TCRdb table keeps only in-frame clones and is missing some. V and J calls and clone size follow that table, whereas D and trimming were derived from the DNA. This sample yields roughly 80,000 clones, of which 60% to 85% are seen a single time; about 16% belongs to the top ten. J is TRBJ2-5 and V is TRBV9; TRBD2 matches at 14 bases. This clonotype was sampled from a human donor in a cohort sampled during active COVID-19. The sample taken for sequencing was peripheral blood. CDR3 sequence reads: CASSIRLAGGLETQYF. CDR3 DNA sequence: TGTGCCAGCAGCATCAGACTAGCGGGAGGGTTAGAGACCCAGTACTTC.